The T cell receptor (beta chain) under discussion was sequenced for a study of cytomegalovirus exposure and HLA in healthy donors. The study's findings and limits: The study labeled approximately 150 TCR beta chains cytomegalovirus-associated. It was assumed in the presence/absence analyses that sequencing depth was roughly uniform across donors.

In regard to this clone: Its antigen is as yet unknown.

The CDR3 is 13 residues long. Trimming removed 2 bases from V and 6 bases from J, with 10 bases in between. CDR1 is SGHAT and CDR2 is FQNNGV in the germline V gene. The PCR contained 60 Vbeta and 13 Jbeta primers. As handled by the study authors: As a later analysis found, there were about 80 million unique TCR beta chains, of which around 10 million were shared. Repertoires were generated with immunoSEQ multiplex PCR, while TCRdb's copy carries only in-frame clones and drops some. Clonal size and the V and J genes are those of that table, whereas D and trimming came from the DNA. Of 150,000 or so clones in the sample, around 77% were seen once.

Sequencing input: PBMCs. The clonotype comes from a man aged 35 to 55 in good health and CMV-seronegative. The rearrangement links TRBV11-2 to TRBJ1-1, with a tentative D call TRBD1 (5 bases). The CDR3 DNA reads as TGTGCCAGCAGCTTATTGGTAGGGGCTGAAGCTTTCTTT. It translates to CASSLLVGAEAFF.